The present T cell receptor beta chain was sequenced within a study of OX40 agonist ivuxolimab in advanced cancers. Assay used: immunoSEQ multiplex PCR; TCRdb lists only in-frame clones, some missing. The sample yields under 70,000 clones, approximately 83% seen once. Study-level points and caveats: CD4+ and CD8+ T cells in blood underwent clonal expansion by week 6 at 0.1 to 3.0 mg/kg. More expanded clones were seen, on average, in CD8+ T cells than in CD4+.

Turning to this clone: Its matching antigen is unknown.

Germline CDR1 reads MGHRA; CDR2 reads YSYEKL. The CDR3 spans 15 residues. V shed 3 bases and J shed 4 bases, with 16 bases lying between them. The sequencing used CD4+ or CD8+ T cells sorted from blood, collected in a trial of the OX40 agonist ivuxolimab. This chain uses TRBV4-1 with TRBJ2-7, with a tentative D call TRBD2 (5 bases). The origin of this receptor is an adult with an advanced solid tumor such as melanoma, head and neck, liver or kidney cancer. CDR3 loop: CASSHASGSMYEQYF. The CDR3 DNA is TGCGCCAGCAGCCACGCCAGCGGCTCCATGTACGAGCAGTACTTC.